What follows are 18 T cell receptor beta chains derived from one specimen sequenced in a study of Ad26.COV2.S vaccination and SARS-CoV-2 variants. Treatment denoted: around 19 received Ad26.COV2.S at low or high dose, single or two shots; about 5 received placebo; per-sample allocation not given. Day 63 after the first vaccine or placebo injection was the time point for sampling. Data came from immunoSEQ multiplex PCR; TCRdb stores just in-frame clones and leaves some out. The table shows 510,000 or so clones, with 70% to 90% occurring only once. The starting material was peripheral blood, obtained in a trial of Ad26.COV2.S vaccine versus placebo. All receptors derive from a person aged 18 to 65 who received the Ad26.COV2.S COVID-19 vaccine or a placebo.

The chain carries TRBV24-1 and TRBJ2-3, with TRBD1 identical over 10 bases. The CDR3 extends over 14 amino acids. Germline CDR1 is KGHDR and CDR2 is SFDVKD. V shed 10 bases and J 4 bases; nucleotides not matched to a gene: 7. The CDR3 nucleotides are TGTGCCACGAGCCGGGACAGGGGCGCAGATACGCAGTATTTT. The encoded protein is CATSRDRGADTQYF.

The J gene is TRBJ2-7, the V gene TRBV11-3, with 9 nucleotides matching TRBD1. Germline CDR1 SGHNT, CDR2 YENEEA. With 5 bases clipped from V and 5 bases from J, the junction kept 10 bases outside the gene matches. The CDR3 length is 15 residues. CDR3 DNA sequence: TGTGCCAGCAGCCGACCCGGGACAGGGAGCCACGAGCAGTACTTC. Translation: CASSRPGTGSHEQYF.

The chain is built from TRBV28 and TRBJ2-5; tentative D call: TRBD2 (6 bases). V was trimmed by 8 bases and J by 2 bases, leaving 12 bases between them. Germline loops: CDR1 MDHEN, CDR2 SYDVKM. CDR3 length equals 13 residues. CDR3 region: CASQRGRQETQYF. The CDR3 DNA sequence: TGTGCCAGCCAACGGGGGAGGCAAGAGACCCAGTACTTC.

As to this clone: At one end, the junction sequence differs from germline, possibly due to a read error. The chain recombines TRBV5-6 with TRBJ1-2; possible D gene TRBD1, 5 bases. The CDR3 runs to 14 residues. The germline V gene has CDR1 SGHDT and CDR2 YYEEEE. CDR3: CASSRDVRDYGYTF. The CDR3 DNA sequence: TGTGCCAGCAGCAGGGATGTGAGGGACTACGGCTACACCTTC.

The chain recombines TRBV6-2 or TRBV6-3 with TRBJ1-5; 7 bases are shared with TRBD1. CDR3 size: 16 residues. Germline CDR1 and CDR2: MNHEY and SVGEGT. With 2 bases clipped from V and 1 base from J, the junction kept 5 bases outside the gene matches. The CDR3 protein is CASSYVRGPSNQPQHF. CDR3 in DNA: TGTGCCAGCAGTTACGTAAGGGGGCCGAGCAATCAGCCCCAGCATTTT.

The V gene is TRBV14, the J gene TRBJ2-7, with D tentatively TRBD2 (5 bases). This CDR3 spans 14 amino acids. The V gene lost 4 bases and the J gene lost 0 bases, with 10 bases spanning the gap. Germline V gives CDR1 SGHDN, CDR2 FVKESK. The CDR3 DNA reads as TGTGCCAGCAGCCTGAGAGAGGGCTCCTACGAGCAGTACTTC. It is translated as CASSLREGSYEQYF.

This clone was seen a few times. The chain links TRBV15 to TRBJ1-3; D uncertain. Germline assignment: CDR1 LNHNV and CDR2 YYDKDF (reference sequence). The CDR3 covers 15 residues. V lost 7 bases and J 0 bases, leaving 13 bases between the germline ends. CDR3 nucleotides: TGTGCCACCAAAACAGAACTAGCCTCTGGAAACACCATATATTTT. Its protein product is CATKTELASGNTIYF.

V gene TRBV24-1 combines with J gene TRBJ2-3; D gene ambiguous. Germline assignment: CDR1 KGHDR and CDR2 SFDVKD. The V end lost 10 bases, the J end lost 2 bases, and 6 bases lay between the germline ends. CDR3 size: 11 residues. The CDR3 loop is CATSLTDTQYF. CDR3 bases: TGTGCCACTTCACTCACAGATACGCAGTATTTT.

V gene TRBV9 combines with J gene TRBJ2-5; D unclear. Germline V gives CDR1 SGDLS, CDR2 YYNGEE. This CDR3 contains 14 residues. Trimming took off 5 bases at V and 1 base at J, with 12 bases between the two ends. The CDR3 DNA is TGTGCCAGCAGTCCCCCCGGGCTCCAAGAGACCCAGTACTTC. Translation gives CASSPPGLQETQYF.

The chain couples TRBV28 to TRBJ1-2; 7 bases are a match to TRBD1. This CDR3 spans 12 amino acids. CDR1 and CDR2 (germline): MDHEN, SYDVKM. V shed 8 bases, J shed 4 bases, and the junction held 4 bases outside the gene matches. The CDR3 sequence is CASLTGAYGYTF. The DNA for the CDR3 is TGTGCCAGCCTTACAGGGGCCTATGGCTACACCTTC.

The chain uses TRBV28 and TRBJ1-5, with D possibly being TRBD1 (5 bases). Germline V gene sequence: CDR1 MDHEN, CDR2 SYDVKM. This CDR3 comprises 16 residues. The germline V and J ends were trimmed by 0 bases and 6 bases, with 15 bases remaining between them. The CDR3 DNA reads as TGTGCCAGCAGTTTATGGGTCGGGGGAAGTGGTCAGCCCCAGCATTTT. Protein sequence: CASSLWVGGSGQPQHF.

The rearrangement links TRBV28 to TRBJ1-4, with D possibly TRBD1 on 5 matching bases. Trimming left V 3 bases short and J 8 bases short, with 16 bases between. In germline, CDR1 is MDHEN, CDR2 SYDVKM. The CDR3 length is 15 residues. In DNA form, the CDR3 reads TGTGCCAGCAGTTTTGGGGCAGGAGGTGCGGAAAAACTGTTTTTT. It is translated as CASSFGAGGAEKLFF. The full variable domain, completed using reference TRBV28 and TRBJ1-4, is DVKVTQSSRYLVKRTGEKVFLECVQDMDHENMFWYRQDPGLGLRLIYFSYDVKMKEKGDIPEGYSVSREKKERFSLILESASTNQTSMYLCASSFGAGGAEKLFFGSGTQLSVL.

The chain uses TRBV7-3 and TRBJ2-2; D is undetermined. The CDR3 spans 11 residues. Germline loops: CDR1 SGHTA, CDR2 FQGTGA. V was shortened by 5 bases and J by 5 bases, with 3 bases between the two germline ends. CDR3 nucleotide sequence: TGTGCCAGCAGCCGGACCGGGGAGCTGTTTTTT. This sequence encodes CASSRTGELFF.

The rearrangement links TRBV27 to TRBJ2-2, with 11 bases matching TRBD2. From germline, CDR1 is MNHEY and CDR2 SMNVEV (reference sequence). The CDR3 totals 19 residues. With V trimmed by 0 bases and J by 5 bases, 11 bases remained unmatched. The CDR3 here is CASSLSEIPGLADTGELFF. CDR3 DNA: TGTGCCAGCAGTTTATCCGAGATTCCGGGACTAGCGGATACCGGGGAGCTGTTTTTT.

V usage is TRBV18 and J usage is TRBJ1-4; 9 bases are shared with TRBD1. The CDR3 covers 18 residues. Trimming removed 4 bases from V and 0 bases from J; junction bases left unmatched: 9. In germline, CDR1 is KGHSH, CDR2 LQKENI. In nucleotides, the CDR3 is TGTGCCAGCTCACTTCTCGGACAGGGGAGTGCAACTAATGAAAAACTGTTTTTT. Translating gives CASSLLGQGSATNEKLFF. The variable domain in full, completed from reference TRBV18 and TRBJ1-4, reads NAGVMQNPRHLVRRRGQEARLRCSPMKGHSHVYWYRQLPEEGLKFMVYLQKENIIDESGMPKERFSAEFPKEGPSILRIQQVVRGDSAAYFCASSLLGQGSATNEKLFFGSGTQLSVL.

The genes are TRBV5-6 and TRBJ1-1; D gene ambiguous. Germline lookup yields CDR1 SGHDT and CDR2 YYEEEE. This CDR3 region has 13 residues. The V end was cut by 4 bases, the J end by 5 bases, with 12 bases between. The chain's CDR3 is CASSRRGITEAFF. In DNA, the CDR3 is TGTGCCAGCAGCCGCCGGGGAATTACTGAAGCTTTCTTT. Drawing the rest from reference TRBV5-6 and TRBJ1-1, the complete variable domain is DAGVTQSPTHLIKTRGQQVTLRCSPKSGHDTVSWYQQALGQGPQFIFQYYEEEERQRGNFPDRFSGHQFPNYSSELNVNALLLGDSALYLCASSRRGITEAFFGQGTRLTVV.

The chain combines TRBV2 with TRBJ2-7, with 10 bases fitting TRBD2. The CDR3 is made up of 16 amino acids. The germline CDR1 and CDR2 sequences are SNHLY and FYNNEI. Germline trimming cut 2 bases from V and 6 bases from J; bases unmatched to any gene: 10. As DNA, the CDR3 is TGTGCCAGCAGTGAAAGGGGTCTAGCGGGAGTTCGCGAGCAGTACTTC. It translates to CASSERGLAGVREQYF.

A note on this clone: Other nucleotide sequences in the sample specify the same CDR3. J is TRBJ1-5 and V is TRBV12-3 or TRBV12-4; 7 positions agree with TRBD1. V gave up 6 bases and J gave up 2 bases; unmatched junction bases: 1. The CDR3 is 13 residues long. DNA of the CDR3: TGTGCCAGCAGGGGGACAGGCAATCAGCCCCAGCATTTT. It yields the protein CASRGTGNQPQHF.